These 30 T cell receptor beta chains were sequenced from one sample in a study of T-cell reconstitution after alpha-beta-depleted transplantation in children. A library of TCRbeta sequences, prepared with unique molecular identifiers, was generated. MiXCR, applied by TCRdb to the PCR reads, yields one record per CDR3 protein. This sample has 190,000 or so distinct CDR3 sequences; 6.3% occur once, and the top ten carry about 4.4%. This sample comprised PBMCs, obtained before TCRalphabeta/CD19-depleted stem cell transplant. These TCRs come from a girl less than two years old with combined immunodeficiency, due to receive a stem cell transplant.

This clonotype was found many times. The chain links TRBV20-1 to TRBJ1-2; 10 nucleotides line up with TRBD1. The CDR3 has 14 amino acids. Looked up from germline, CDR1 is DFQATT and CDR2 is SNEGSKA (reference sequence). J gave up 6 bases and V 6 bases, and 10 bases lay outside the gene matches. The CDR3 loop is CSARPGTGEHGYTF. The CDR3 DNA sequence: TGCAGTGCACGACCTGGGACAGGGGAACATGGCTACACCTTC.

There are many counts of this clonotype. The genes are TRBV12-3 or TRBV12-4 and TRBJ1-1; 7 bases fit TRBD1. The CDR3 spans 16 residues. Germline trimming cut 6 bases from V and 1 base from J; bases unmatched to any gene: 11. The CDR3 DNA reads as TGTGCCAGCAGGCACGCCCTGACAGGGAAGAACACTGAAGCTTTCTTT. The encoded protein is CASRHALTGKNTEAFF.

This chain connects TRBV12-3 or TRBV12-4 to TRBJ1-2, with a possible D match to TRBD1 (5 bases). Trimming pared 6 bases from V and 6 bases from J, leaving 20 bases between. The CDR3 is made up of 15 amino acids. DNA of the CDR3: TGTGCCAGCAGCACCCCAAACAGGTTTCCTGATGGCTACACCTTC. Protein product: CASSTPNRFPDGYTF.

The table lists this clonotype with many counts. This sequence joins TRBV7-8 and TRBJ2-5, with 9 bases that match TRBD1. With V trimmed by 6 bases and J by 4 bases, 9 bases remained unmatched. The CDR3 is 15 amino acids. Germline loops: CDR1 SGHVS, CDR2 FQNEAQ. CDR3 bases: TGTGCCAGCAGGGCGAGGGACAGGGTTCCAGAGACCCAGTACTTC. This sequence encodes CASRARDRVPETQYF. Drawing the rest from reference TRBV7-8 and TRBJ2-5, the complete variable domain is GAGVSQSPRYKVAKRGQDVALRCDPISGHVSLFWYQQALGQGPEFLTYFQNEAQLDKSGLPSDRFFAERPEGSVSTLKIQRTQQEDSAVYLCASRARDRVPETQYFGPGTRLLVL.

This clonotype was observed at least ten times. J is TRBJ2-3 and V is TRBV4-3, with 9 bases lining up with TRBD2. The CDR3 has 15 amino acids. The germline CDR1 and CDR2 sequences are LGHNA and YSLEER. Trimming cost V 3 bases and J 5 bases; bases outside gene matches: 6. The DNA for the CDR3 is TGCGCCAGCAGCCACTTAGCGGGAGAGGGAGATACGCAGTATTTT. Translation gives CASSHLAGEGDTQYF.

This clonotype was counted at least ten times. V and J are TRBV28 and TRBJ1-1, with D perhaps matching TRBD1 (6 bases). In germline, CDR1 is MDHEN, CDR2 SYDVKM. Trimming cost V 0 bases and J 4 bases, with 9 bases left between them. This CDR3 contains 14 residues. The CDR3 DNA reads TGTGCCAGCAGTTTATGGGGGGGCGGCACTGAAGCTTTCTTT. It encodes CASSLWGGGTEAFF.

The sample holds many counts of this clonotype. CDR3 coding DNA: TGTGCCAGCAGCAAAGACAACAGTGGCACGAACACCGGGGAGCTGTTTTTT. Translated, it gives CASSKDNSGTNTGELFF. The V call is TRBV21-1, the J call TRBJ2-2. TRBV21-1 counts as a pseudogene. CDR3 length: 17 amino acids.

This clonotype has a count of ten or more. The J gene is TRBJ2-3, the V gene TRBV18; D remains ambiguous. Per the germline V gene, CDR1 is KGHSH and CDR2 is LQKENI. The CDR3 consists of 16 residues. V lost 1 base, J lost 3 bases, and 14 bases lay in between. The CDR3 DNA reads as TGTGCCAGCTCACCACAGGAAAAGGAATGGACAGATACGCAGTATTTT. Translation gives CASSPQEKEWTDTQYF. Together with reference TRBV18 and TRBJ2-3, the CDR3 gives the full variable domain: NAGVMQNPRHLVRRRGQEARLRCSPMKGHSHVYWYRQLPEEGLKFMVYLQKENIIDESGMPKERFSAEFPKEGPSILRIQQVVRGDSAAYFCASSPQEKEWTDTQYFGPGTRLTVL.

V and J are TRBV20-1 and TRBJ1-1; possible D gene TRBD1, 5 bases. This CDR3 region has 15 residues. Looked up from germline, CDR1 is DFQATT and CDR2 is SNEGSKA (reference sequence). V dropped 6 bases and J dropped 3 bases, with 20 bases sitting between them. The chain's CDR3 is CSARIGAQTDTEAFF. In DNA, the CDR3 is TGCAGTGCCAGAATAGGGGCTCAGACAGACACTGAAGCTTTCTTT.

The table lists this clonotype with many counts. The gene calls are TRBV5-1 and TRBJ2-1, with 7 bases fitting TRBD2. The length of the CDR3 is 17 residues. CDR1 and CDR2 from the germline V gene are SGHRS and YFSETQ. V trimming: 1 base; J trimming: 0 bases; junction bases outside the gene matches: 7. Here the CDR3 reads CASSLSPLAVSYNEQFF. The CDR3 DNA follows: TGCGCCAGCAGCTTGAGTCCTCTAGCGGTCTCCTACAATGAGCAGTTCTTC.

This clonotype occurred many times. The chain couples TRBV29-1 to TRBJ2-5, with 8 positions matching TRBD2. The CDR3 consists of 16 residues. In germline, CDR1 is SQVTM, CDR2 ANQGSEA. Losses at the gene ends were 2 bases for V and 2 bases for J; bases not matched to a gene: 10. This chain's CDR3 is CSVETQGLGWQETQYF. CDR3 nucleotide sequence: TGCAGCGTTGAAACTCAGGGACTAGGTTGGCAAGAGACCCAGTACTTC.

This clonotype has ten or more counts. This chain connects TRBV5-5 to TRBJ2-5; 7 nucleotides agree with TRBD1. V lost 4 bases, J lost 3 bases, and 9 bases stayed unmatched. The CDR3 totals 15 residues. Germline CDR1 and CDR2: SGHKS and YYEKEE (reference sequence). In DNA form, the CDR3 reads TGTGCCAGCAGCCTCTCCGGGACAGCAAAAGAGACCCAGTACTTC. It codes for CASSLSGTAKETQYF.

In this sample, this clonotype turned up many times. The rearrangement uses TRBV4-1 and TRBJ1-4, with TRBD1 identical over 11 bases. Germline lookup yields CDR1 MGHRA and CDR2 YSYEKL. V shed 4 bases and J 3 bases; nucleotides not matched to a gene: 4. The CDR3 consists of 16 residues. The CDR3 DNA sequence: TGCGCCAGCAGCCCCGGGGGACAGGGGGCTAATGAAAAACTGTTTTTT. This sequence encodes CASSPGGQGANEKLFF.

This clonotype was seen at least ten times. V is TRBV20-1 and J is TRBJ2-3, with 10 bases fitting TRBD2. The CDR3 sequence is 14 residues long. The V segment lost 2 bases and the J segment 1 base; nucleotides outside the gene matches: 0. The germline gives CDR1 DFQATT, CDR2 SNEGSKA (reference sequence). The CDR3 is CSARTSGGTDTQYF. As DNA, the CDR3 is TGCAGTGCTAGAACTAGCGGGGGCACAGATACGCAGTATTTT.

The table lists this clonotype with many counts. The CDR3 reads CASSPHTGTSYNEQFF. The CDR3 region has the DNA TGCGCCAGCAGCCCCCACACCGGGACTTCTTACAATGAGCAGTTCTTC. This chain connects TRBV4-1 to TRBJ2-1; D possibly corresponds to TRBD2 (6 bases). The CDR3 loop spans 16 amino acids. Germline assignment: CDR1 MGHRA and CDR2 YSYEKL. Trimming took off 4 bases at V and 4 bases at J, with 17 bases between the two ends.

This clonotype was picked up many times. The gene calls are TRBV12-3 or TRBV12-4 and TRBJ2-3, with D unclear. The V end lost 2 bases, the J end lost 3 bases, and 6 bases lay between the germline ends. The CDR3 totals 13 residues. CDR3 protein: CASSLIRTDTQYF. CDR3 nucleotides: TGTGCCAGCAGTTTAATACGGACAGATACGCAGTATTTT.

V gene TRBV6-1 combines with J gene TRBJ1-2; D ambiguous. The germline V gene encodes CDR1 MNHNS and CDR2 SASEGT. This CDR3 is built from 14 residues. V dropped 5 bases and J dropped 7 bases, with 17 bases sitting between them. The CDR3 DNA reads TGTGCCAGCAGTCGACGGACCGCTGCGGGTGGCTACACCTTC. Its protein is CASSRRTAAGGYTF.

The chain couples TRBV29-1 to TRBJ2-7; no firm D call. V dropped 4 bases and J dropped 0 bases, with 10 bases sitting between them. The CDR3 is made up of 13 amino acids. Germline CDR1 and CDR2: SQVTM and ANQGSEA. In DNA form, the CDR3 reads TGCAGCGTTGTTGGACGGTTCTCCTACGAGCAGTACTTC. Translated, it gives CSVVGRFSYEQYF.

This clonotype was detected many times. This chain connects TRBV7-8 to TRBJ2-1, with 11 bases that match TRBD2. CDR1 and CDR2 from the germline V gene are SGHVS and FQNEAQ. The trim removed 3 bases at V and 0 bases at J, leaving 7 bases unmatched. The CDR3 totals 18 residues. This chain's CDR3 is CASSFYSGRVSSYNEQFF. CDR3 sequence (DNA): TGTGCCAGCAGCTTCTATAGCGGGAGGGTGAGCTCCTACAATGAGCAGTTCTTC.

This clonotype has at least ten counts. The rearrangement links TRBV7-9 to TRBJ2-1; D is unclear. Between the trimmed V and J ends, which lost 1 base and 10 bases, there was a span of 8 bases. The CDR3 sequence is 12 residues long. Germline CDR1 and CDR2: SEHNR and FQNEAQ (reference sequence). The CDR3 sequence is CASSLGWAEQFF. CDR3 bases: TGTGCCAGCAGCTTAGGGTGGGCCGAGCAGTTCTTC.

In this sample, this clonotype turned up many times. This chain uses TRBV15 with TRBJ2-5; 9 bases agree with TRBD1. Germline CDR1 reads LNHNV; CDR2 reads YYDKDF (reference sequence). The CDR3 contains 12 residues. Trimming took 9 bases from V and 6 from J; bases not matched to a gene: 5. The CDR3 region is CATVDRGKTQYF. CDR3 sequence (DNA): TGTGCCACGGTCGACAGGGGGAAGACCCAGTACTTC.

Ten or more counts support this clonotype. The CDR3, as DNA: TGCGCCAGCAGCTTCGTAGCGGGGGTTACAAGCTCCTACAATGAGCAGTTCTTC. Translating it yields CASSFVAGVTSSYNEQFF. The gene calls are TRBV5-1 and TRBJ2-1; 9 bases are a match to TRBD2. The CDR3 is 18 amino acids. From germline, CDR1 is SGHRS and CDR2 YFSETQ. V was pared by 2 bases and J by 0 bases, with 9 bases of the junction left unmatched.

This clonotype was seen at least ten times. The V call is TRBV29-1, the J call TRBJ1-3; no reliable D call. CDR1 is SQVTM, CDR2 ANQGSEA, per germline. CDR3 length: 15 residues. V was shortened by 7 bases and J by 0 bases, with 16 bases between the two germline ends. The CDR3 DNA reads TGCAGCGGCGCGCTTGACACGTACTCTGGAAACACCATATATTTT. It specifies CSGALDTYSGNTIYF.

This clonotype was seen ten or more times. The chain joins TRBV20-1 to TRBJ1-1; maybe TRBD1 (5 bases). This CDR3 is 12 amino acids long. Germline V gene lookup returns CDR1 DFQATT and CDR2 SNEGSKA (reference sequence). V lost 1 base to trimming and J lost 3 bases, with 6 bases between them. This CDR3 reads CSARGTYTEAFF. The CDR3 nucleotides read TGCAGTGCTAGAGGGACATACACTGAAGCTTTCTTT.

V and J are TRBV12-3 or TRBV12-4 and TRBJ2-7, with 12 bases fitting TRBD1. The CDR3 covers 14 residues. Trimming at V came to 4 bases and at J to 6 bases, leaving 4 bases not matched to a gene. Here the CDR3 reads CASSWGTGGVEQYF. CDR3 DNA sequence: TGTGCCAGCAGTTGGGGGACAGGGGGCGTCGAGCAGTACTTC.

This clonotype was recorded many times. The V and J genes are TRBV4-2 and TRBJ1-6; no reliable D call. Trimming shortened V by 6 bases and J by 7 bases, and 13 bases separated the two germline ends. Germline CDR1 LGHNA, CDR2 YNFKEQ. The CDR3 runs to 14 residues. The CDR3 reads CASSHPGWNSPLHF. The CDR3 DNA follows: TGTGCCAGCAGTCATCCGGGGTGGAATTCACCCCTCCACTTT.

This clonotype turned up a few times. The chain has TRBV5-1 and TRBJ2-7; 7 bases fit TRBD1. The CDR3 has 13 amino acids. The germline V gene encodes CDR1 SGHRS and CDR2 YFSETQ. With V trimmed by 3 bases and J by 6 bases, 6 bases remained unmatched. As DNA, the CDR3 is TGCGCCAGCAGCTCGACAGGGTCGGCCGAGCAGTACTTC. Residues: CASSSTGSAEQYF.

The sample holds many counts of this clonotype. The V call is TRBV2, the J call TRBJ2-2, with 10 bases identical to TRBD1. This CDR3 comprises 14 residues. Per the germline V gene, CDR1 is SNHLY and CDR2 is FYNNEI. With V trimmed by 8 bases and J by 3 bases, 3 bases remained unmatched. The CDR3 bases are TGTGCCAGCCGGGACAGGGGTGACACCGGGGAGCTGTTTTTT. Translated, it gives CASRDRGDTGELFF.

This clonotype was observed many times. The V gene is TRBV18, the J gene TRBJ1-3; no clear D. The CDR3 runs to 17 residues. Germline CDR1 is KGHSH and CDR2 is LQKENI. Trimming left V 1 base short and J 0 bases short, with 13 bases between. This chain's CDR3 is CASSPRLGRLSGNTIYF. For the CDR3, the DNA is TGTGCCAGCTCACCACGCTTGGGCAGGCTCTCTGGAAACACCATATATTTT. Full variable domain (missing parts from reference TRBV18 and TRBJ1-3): NAGVMQNPRHLVRRRGQEARLRCSPMKGHSHVYWYRQLPEEGLKFMVYLQKENIIDESGMPKERFSAEFPKEGPSILRIQQVVRGDSAAYFCASSPRLGRLSGNTIYFGEGSWLTVV.

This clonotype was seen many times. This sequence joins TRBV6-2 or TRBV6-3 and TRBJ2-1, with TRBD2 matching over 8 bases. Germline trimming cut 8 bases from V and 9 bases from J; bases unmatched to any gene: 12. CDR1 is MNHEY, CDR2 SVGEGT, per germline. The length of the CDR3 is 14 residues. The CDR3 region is CASGLGLGALEQFF. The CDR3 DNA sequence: TGTGCCAGCGGATTGGGACTAGGCGCTCTTGAGCAGTTCTTC.